The 12 T cell receptor beta chains below all came from one sample that was sequenced in a study of shared clonotypes between healthy human individuals. Method: immunoSEQ multiplex PCR; TCRdb's copy keeps in-frame clones and lacks some. Here the sample spans 700,000 or so clones, 55% to 75% being singletons. Sequenced sample: memory CD4+ T cells sorted from blood. Stated subset: CD45RA-negative fraction. The receptor set was obtained from a woman in her thirties in good health.

The V call is TRBV19, the J call TRBJ2-2, with 15 bases that match TRBD2. Germline loops: CDR1 LNHDA, CDR2 SQIVND (reference sequence). The length of the CDR3 is 19 residues. V gave up 5 bases and J gave up 3 bases; unmatched junction bases: 10. CDR3 protein: CASSSEGLAGGVYTGELFF. Written as DNA, the CDR3 is TGTGCCAGTAGTTCAGAGGGACTAGCGGGAGGAGTTTACACCGGGGAGCTGTTTTTT.

This clone was detected a few times. In nucleotides, the CDR3 is TGTGCCAGCAGCCAGGGGGCCATTAGGCAGTTCTTC. The encoded protein is CASSQGAIRQFF. The chain uses TRBV7-2 and TRBJ2-1; 8 nucleotides align to TRBD1. CDR1 SGHTA and CDR2 FQGNSA come from the germline V gene. This CDR3 has 12 amino acids. V lost 5 bases, J lost 12 bases, and 6 bases stayed unmatched.

This clone appeared a few times. This chain joins TRBV30 and TRBJ2-3, with D unresolved. CDR1 and CDR2 (germline): GTSNPN, SVGIG (reference sequence). Trimming removed 3 bases from V and 4 bases from J, with 5 bases in between. This CDR3 has 11 amino acids. The CDR3 DNA reads TGTGCCTGGAGCATAGCAGATACGCAGTATTTT. Its translation is CAWSIADTQYF.

As for this clone: The identical CDR3 is also encoded by other nucleotide sequences in the sample. V usage is TRBV7-9 and J usage is TRBJ1-1; D uncertain. The CDR3 is 13 residues long. Between the trimmed V and J ends, which lost 5 bases and 3 bases, there was a span of 10 bases. Looked up from germline, CDR1 is SEHNR and CDR2 is FQNEAQ (reference sequence). CDR3 sequence reads: CASSPQRDTEAFF. CDR3 in DNA: TGTGCCAGCAGCCCACAAAGGGACACTGAAGCTTTCTTT.

This chain links TRBV7-9 with TRBJ2-7; D could derive from TRBD1 or TRBD2 (6 bases each). Germline V gene data show CDR1 as SEHNR and CDR2 as FQNEAQ (reference sequence). CDR3 length: 16 residues. The V gene lost 5 bases and the J gene lost 2 bases, with 19 bases spanning the gap. In DNA form, the CDR3 reads TGTGCCAGCAGCCCAAGCCGGGGGCGGCTAACCTACGAGCAGTACTTC. Amino acid sequence: CASSPSRGRLTYEQYF.

This chain uses TRBV7-2 with TRBJ2-7; a possible D gene is TRBD1 (5 bases). Germline CDR1 is SGHTA and CDR2 is FQGNSA. The CDR3 is 14 amino acids. V was trimmed by 1 base and J by 4 bases, leaving 11 bases between them. CDR3: CASSLGQGLYEQYF. In DNA form, the CDR3 reads TGTGCCAGCAGCTTAGGGCAGGGTTTGTACGAGCAGTACTTC.

This chain links TRBV7-3 with TRBJ2-1; 11 positions match TRBD2. This CDR3 comprises 16 residues. Germline CDR1 is SGHTA and CDR2 is FQGTGA. Losses at the gene ends were 4 bases for V and 1 base for J; bases not matched to a gene: 3. This chain's CDR3 is CASSYTSGSSYNEQFF. The DNA of the CDR3 is TGTGCCAGCAGCTACACTAGCGGGAGTTCCTACAATGAGCAGTTCTTC. Full variable domain (outside the CDR3, taken from reference TRBV7-3 and TRBJ2-1): GAGVSQTPSNKVTEKGKYVELRCDPISGHTALYWYRQSLGQGPEFLIYFQGTGAADDSGLPNDRFFAVRPEGSVSTLKIQRTERGDSAVYLCASSYTSGSSYNEQFFGPGTRLTVL.

The chain links TRBV7-9 to TRBJ2-2; the D is unclear. Germline V gives CDR1 SEHNR, CDR2 FQNEAQ (reference sequence). This CDR3 comprises 12 residues. Trimming pared 4 bases from V and 6 bases from J, leaving 6 bases between. The CDR3 protein is CASSWHAGELFF. The CDR3 bases are TGTGCCAGCAGCTGGCATGCCGGGGAGCTGTTTTTT.

This clone was detected only a few times. The same CDR3 arises from other DNA sequences in this sample as well. The chain links TRBV5-1 to TRBJ2-1; D remains unclear. Germline CDR1 SGHRS, CDR2 YFSETQ. Trimming took 0 bases from V and 0 from J, leaving 4 bases between them. The CDR3 extends over 14 amino acids. CDR3 amino acids: CASSLDYSYNEQFF. In nucleotides, the CDR3 is TGCGCCAGCAGCTTGGATTACTCCTACAATGAGCAGTTCTTC.

The rearrangement uses TRBV30 and TRBJ1-2; no reliable D call. Germline V gene data show CDR1 as GTSNPN and CDR2 as SVGIG (reference sequence). The CDR3 extends over 14 amino acids. V dropped 3 bases and J dropped 2 bases, with 13 bases sitting between them. The CDR3 region has the DNA TGTGCCTGGAGCCGATTGATTCAGAACTATGGCTACACCTTC. It is translated as CAWSRLIQNYGYTF.

The J gene is TRBJ1-3, the V gene TRBV7-2; D is undetermined. Trimming took 1 base from V and 0 from J, leaving 10 bases between them. The germline CDR1 and CDR2 sequences are SGHTA and FQGNSA. This CDR3 has 16 amino acids. CDR3 DNA sequence: TGTGCCAGCAGCTTAGATGTCAGCCCCTCTGGAAACACCATATATTTT. Translated, it gives CASSLDVSPSGNTIYF.

This clone was found many times. The chain combines TRBV5-6 with TRBJ2-5, with TRBD2 matching over 10 bases. The last part of the DNA fits TRBJ2-7 better; the J call may be wrong. CDR1 SGHDT and CDR2 YYEEEE come from the germline V gene. The CDR3 loop spans 18 amino acids. CDR3 in DNA: TGTGCCAGCAGCTTACGATCTAGCGGGAGCCCACGCTCCTACGAGCAGTACTTC. Protein: CASSLRSSGSPRSYEQYF.